This entry concerns a single TCR beta chain. Its antigen is still unknown. Next came a second PCR, run for about 6 to 12 cycles, which used a sample-barcoded 5' primer along with a J-beta primer mix. Each CDR3 protein is one row after TCRdb ran MiXCR on the 5' RACE reads. In the table there are 910,000 or so distinct CDR3 sequences, roughly 51% of which are singletons. This entry belongs to a study of blood T cells in healthy people across ages. CDR3 size: 14 residues. V trimming: 4 bases; J trimming: 5 bases; junction bases outside the gene matches: 3. General study points: Long-lived donors had more naive CD4+ cells and higher diversity than aged donors. There was no known CMV status for donors, so expanded clonotype changes were possibly confounded. The fall in TCR beta diversity per million T cells was roughly linear with age.

The V gene is TRBV12-3 or TRBV12-4, the J gene TRBJ1-5; 9 bases fit TRBD1. Specimen: blood. This TCR came from a woman aged 60-75 years in good health. The CDR3 DNA is TGTGCCAGCAGTTCCGGGACAGGGTATCAGCCCCAGCATTTT. This sequence encodes CASSSGTGYQPQHF.